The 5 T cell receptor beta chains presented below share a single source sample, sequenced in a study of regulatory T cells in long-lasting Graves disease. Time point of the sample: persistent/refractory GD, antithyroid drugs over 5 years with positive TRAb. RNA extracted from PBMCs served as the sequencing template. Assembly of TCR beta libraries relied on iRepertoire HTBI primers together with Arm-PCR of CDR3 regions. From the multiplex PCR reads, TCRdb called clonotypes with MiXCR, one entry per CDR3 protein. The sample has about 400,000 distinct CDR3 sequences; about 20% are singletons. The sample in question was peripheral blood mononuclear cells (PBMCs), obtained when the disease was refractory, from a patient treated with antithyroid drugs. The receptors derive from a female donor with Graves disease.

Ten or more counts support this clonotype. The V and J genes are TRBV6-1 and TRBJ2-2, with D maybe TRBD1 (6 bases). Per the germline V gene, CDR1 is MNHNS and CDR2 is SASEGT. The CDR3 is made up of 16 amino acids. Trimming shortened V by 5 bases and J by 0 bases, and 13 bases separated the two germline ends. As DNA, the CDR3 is TGTGCCAGCAGTCCCCCGGGACAACCGAACACCGGGGAGCTGTTTTTT. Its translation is CASSPPGQPNTGELFF.

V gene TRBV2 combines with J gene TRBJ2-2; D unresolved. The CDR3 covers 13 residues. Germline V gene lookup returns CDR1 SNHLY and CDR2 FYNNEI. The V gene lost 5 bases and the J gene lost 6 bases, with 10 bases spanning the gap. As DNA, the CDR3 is TGTGCCAGCAGTATGGGATTGGCCGGGGAGCTGTTTTTT. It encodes CASSMGLAGELFF.

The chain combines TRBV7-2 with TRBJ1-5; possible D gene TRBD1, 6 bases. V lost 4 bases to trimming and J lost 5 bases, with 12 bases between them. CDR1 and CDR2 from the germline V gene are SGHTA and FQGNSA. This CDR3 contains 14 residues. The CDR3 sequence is CASSSGQLDQPQHF. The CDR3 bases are TGTGCCAGCAGCTCCGGACAGCTAGATCAGCCCCAGCATTTT.

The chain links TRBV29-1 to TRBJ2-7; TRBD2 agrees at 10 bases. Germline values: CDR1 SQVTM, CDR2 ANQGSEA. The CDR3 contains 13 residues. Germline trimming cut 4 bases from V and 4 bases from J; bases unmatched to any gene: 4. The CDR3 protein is CSVGASGSYEQYF. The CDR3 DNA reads TGCAGCGTTGGGGCTAGCGGGAGTTACGAGCAGTACTTC.

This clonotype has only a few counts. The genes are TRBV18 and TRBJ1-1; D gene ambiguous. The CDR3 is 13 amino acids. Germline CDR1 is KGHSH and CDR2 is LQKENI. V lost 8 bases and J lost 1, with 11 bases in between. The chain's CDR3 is CASAVAGNTEAFF. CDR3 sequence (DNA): TGTGCCAGCGCCGTGGCCGGGAACACTGAAGCTTTCTTT.